The T cell receptor (beta chain) under discussion was sequenced for a study of vaccination and CD4 T cells after COVID-19. Sequence data for DNA of cultured CD4+ T cells were generated by the Oncomine TCR Beta short-read assay. TCRdb reprocessed the PCR reads via MiXCR and lists one record per CDR3 protein. Of approximately 9,500 distinct CDR3 sequences listed, approximately 48% are singletons. Regarding treatment: approximately 9-day PBMC culture with coronavirus spike peptide pools or control peptides (ViraFEST assay). Unexposed donor CD4+ T cells predated the COVID-19 pandemic, collected 2011-2018. About this clonotype itself: The antigen is unknown.

The CDR3 spans 12 residues. Germline V lookup: CDR1 SNHLY, CDR2 FYNNEI. V lost 3 bases and J 8 bases, leaving 10 bases between the germline ends. The sample comprised CD4+ T cells from blood, cultured in vitro. The J gene is TRBJ1-1, the V gene TRBV2; D is unresolved. This sequence originates from a human donor in good health. This chain's CDR3 is CASSDSFSEAFF. Here the CDR3 DNA reads TGTGCCAGCAGTGACTCCTTCAGCGAAGCTTTCTTT.